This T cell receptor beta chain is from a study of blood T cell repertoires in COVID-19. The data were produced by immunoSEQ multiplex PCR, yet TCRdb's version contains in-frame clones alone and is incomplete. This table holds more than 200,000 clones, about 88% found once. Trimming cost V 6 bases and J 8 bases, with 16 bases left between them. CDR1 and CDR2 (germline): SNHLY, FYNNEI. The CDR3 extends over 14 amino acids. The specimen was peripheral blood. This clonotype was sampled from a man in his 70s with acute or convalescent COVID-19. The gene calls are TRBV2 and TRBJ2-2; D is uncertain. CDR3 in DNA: TGTGCCAGCAGGACGACACTCTATGGGGGGGAGCTGTTTTTT. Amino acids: CASRTTLYGGELFF.